This TCR beta chain was observed in a study of shared clonotypes between healthy human individuals. The CDR3 is 17 residues long. Germline-derived CDR1 and CDR2 are MDHEN and SYDVKM. The V gene lost 7 bases and the J gene lost 0 bases, with 19 bases spanning the gap. A word on this clone: Its cognate antigen is unknown.

Study-level results: An expected dependence of interdonor clonotype sharing on sequencing depth was noted.

Measured with immunoSEQ multiplex PCR; TCRdb has only the in-frame clones, and not every one. The table shows about 1.5 million clones, with approximately 98% occurring only once. This clonotype was obtained from a man between 25 and 39 years old in good health. This rearrangement joins TRBV28 to TRBJ1-5; no reliable D call. Sequences were obtained from naive CD4+ T cells sorted from blood. Subset reported: CD45RA+ positively selected. CDR3 coding DNA: TGTGCCAGCACCCATTTGGAGATTACCTATAGCAATCAGCCCCAGCATTTT. Encoded protein: CASTHLEITYSNQPQHF. Full variable domain (missing parts from reference TRBV28 and TRBJ1-5): DVKVTQSSRYLVKRTGEKVFLECVQDMDHENMFWYRQDPGLGLRLIYFSYDVKMKEKGDIPEGYSVSREKKERFSLILESASTNQTSMYLCASTHLEITYSNQPQHFGDGTRLSIL.